This TCR beta chain originates from a study of blood T cell repertoires in COVID-19. In the original processing: The assay estimated nucleated cells by amplifying reference gene primers. Data came from immunoSEQ multiplex PCR; TCRdb stores just in-frame clones and leaves some out. That table is the source of V, J and clone size, and D and trimming were worked out from the DNA. The sample shows roughly 42,000 clones, 80% to 90% of them seen only once. CDR1 is MDHEN, CDR2 SYDVKM, per germline. This CDR3 has 17 amino acids. With 3 bases removed from V and 2 bases from J, the gap between germline ends came to 14 bases.

The receptor's source is a woman in her 70s in a cohort sampled during active COVID-19. The sample taken for sequencing was peripheral blood. V is TRBV28 and J is TRBJ2-6, with TRBD1 as a possible D gene (5 bases). DNA of the CDR3: TGTGCCAGCAGTTTTCCCGACCAGGGTACTGGGGCCAACGTCCTGACTTTC. Its translation is CASSFPDQGTGANVLTF.